This T cell receptor beta chain was recorded in a study of blood T cell repertoires in COVID-19. Methods used by the authors: Amplified reference gene primers provided the basis for estimating nucleated cell counts. This table comes from immunoSEQ multiplex PCR, and its TCRdb copy is limited to in-frame clones, with some not included. V and J calls and clone size come straight from that table; D and trimming were deduced from the DNA. The table records 370,000 or so clones, 80% to 90% of them present only once. Germline V gives CDR1 SGHAT, CDR2 FQNNGV. Unmatched junction bases numbered 4, after V lost 1 base and J lost 0 bases. The CDR3 runs 17 residues.

The chain employs TRBV11-2 and TRBJ2-3; 10 nucleotides line up with TRBD2. The source of this sequence is a young man who had recovered from COVID-19. The specimen was PBMCs or T cells enriched from blood (not recorded which). The CDR3 spells CASSLVAGGLSTDTQYF. CDR3 DNA sequence: TGTGCCAGCAGCTTAGTAGCGGGGGGCCTAAGCACAGATACGCAGTATTTT.